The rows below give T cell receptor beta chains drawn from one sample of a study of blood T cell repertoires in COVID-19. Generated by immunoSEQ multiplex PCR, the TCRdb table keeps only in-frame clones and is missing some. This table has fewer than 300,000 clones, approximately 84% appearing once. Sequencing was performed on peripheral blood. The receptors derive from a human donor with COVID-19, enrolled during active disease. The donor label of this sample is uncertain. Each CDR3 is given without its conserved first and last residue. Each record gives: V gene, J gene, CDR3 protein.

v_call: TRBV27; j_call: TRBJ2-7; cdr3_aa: ASSPLYTGTAYEQY
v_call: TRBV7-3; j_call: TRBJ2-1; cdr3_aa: ASSPQGSYNEQF
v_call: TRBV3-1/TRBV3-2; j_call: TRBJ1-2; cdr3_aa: ASSQIGANYGYT
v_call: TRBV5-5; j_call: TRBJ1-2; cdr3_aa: ASSFGGTHGYT
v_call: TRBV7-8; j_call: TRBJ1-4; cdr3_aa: ASGDREVNEKLF
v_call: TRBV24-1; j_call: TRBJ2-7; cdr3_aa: ATRGESYEQY
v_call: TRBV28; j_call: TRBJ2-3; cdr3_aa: ASSSPGQITDTQY
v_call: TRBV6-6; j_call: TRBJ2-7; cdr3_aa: ASSSPDRADYEQY
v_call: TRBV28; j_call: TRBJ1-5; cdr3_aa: ASSFRSDSNQPQH
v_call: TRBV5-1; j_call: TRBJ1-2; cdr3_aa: ASSSRTGTATNYGYT
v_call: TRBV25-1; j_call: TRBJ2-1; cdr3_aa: ASSGPEDEQF
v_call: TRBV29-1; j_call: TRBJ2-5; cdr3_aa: SVADSSRTQY
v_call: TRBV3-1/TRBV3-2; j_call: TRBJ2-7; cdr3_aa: ASSQAPGFSGEQY
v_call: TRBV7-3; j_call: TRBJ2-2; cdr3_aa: ASSLAGDRPGELF
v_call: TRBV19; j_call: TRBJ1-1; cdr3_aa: ASTPGLTNTEAF
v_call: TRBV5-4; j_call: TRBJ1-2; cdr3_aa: ASSWDRGNYGYT
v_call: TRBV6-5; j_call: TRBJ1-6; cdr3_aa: ASSYSGRGDSPLH
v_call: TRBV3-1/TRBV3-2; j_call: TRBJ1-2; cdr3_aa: ASSHQQGDYGYT
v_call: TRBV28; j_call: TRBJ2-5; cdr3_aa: ASSLGLREGGETQY
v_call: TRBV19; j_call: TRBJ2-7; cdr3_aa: ASSPRAGGNEQY
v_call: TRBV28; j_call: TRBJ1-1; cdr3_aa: ASRSAGGRNTEAF
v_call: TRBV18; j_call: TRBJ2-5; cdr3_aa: ASSPGRLQETQY
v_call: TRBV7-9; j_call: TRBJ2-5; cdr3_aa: ASSSLTGGQETQY
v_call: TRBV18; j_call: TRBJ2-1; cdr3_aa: ASSPKQGQKSYNEQF
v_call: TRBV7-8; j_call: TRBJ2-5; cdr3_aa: ASSPPEGQETQY
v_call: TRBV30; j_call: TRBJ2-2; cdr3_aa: AWSRLAGDTGELF
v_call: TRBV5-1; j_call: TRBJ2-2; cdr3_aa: ASSLDTLTAGVGELF
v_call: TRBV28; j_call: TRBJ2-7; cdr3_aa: ASSTGGGNEQY
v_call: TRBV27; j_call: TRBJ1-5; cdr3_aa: ASSLLGASNQPQH
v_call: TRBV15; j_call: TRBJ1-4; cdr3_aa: ATSRDRDTSKLF
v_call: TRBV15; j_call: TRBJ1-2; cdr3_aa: ATSSPGQPKFPYGYT
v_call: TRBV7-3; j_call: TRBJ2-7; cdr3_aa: ASSPRPRYEQY
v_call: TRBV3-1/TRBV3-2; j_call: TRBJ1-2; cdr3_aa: ASSQGEGDGYT
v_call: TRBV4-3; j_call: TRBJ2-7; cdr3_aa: ASSQDHSGSREQY
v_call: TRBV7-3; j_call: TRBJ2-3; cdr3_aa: ASSPGLASDTQY
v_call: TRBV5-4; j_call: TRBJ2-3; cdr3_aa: ASSRTSSGITDTQY
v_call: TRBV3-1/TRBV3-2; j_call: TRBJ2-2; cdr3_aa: ASSQTSGLAGELF
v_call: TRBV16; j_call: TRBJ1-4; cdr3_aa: ASSQSRGNNEKLF
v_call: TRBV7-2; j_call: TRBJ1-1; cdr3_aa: ASSFSQGARGEAF
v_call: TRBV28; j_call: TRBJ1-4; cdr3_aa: ASSKQGSNEKLF
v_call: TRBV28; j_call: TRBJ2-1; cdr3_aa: ASRLPAGVAGYNEQF
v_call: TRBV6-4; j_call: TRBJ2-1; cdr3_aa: ASALAGNNEQF
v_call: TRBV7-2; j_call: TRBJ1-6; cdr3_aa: ASSSREWPGSRNSPLH
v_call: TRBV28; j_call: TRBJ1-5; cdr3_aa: ASSGGQGVYQPQH
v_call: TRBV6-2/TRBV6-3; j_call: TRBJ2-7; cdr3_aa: ASTPLPGLAGGISYEQY
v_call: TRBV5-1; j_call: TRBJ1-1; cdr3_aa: ASSFQGSASTEAF
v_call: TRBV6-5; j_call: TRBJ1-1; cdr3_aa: ASIRQGDTEAF
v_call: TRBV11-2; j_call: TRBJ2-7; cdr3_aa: ASSLDTGVVSYEQY
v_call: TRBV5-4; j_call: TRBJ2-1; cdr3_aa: ASSLYISNNEQF
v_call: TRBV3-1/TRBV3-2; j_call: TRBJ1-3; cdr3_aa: ASSQVVQGAGNTIY
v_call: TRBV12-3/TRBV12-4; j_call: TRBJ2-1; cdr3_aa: ASSLGSGGQF
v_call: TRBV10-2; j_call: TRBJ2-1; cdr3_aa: ASSDKSPYNEQF
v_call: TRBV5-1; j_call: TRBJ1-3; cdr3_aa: ASSQEGATGNTIY
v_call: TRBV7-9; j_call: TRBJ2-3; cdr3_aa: ASSLIQDTQY